Shown below are 32 T cell receptor beta chains from a single sample sequenced in a study of T-cell reconstitution after alpha-beta-depleted transplantation in children. Study-level results: Diversity and T-cell counts at one year after transplant derived mostly from new T cells.

Their target antigens are unknown. Preparation of the TCRbeta library used unique molecular identifiers. TCRdb re-called the PCR reads with MiXCR, one entry per CDR3 protein. The data contain around 270,000 distinct CDR3 sequences, roughly 7.8% of them singletons. Sequences were derived from peripheral blood, sampled 360 days after TCRalphabeta/CD19-depleted stem cell transplant. The receptors were sampled from a female patient aged 2-9 years who had a stem cell transplant for Fanconi anemia, so the T cells may come from the graft donor.

This clonotype appeared many times. The V and J genes are TRBV5-1 and TRBJ1-6; no reliable D call. This CDR3 comprises 16 residues. Germline V CDR1 and CDR2: SGHRS, YFSETQ. V was cut by 0 bases and J by 7 bases, with 14 bases left in between. For the CDR3, the DNA is TGCGCCAGCAGCTTGGCCGCGACTACAGAAAATTCACCCCTCCACTTT. Translated: CASSLAATTENSPLHF.

There are a few counts of this clonotype. The chain couples TRBV28 to TRBJ1-1; a weak D match, TRBD1 (6 bases). The CDR3 length is 13 residues. Trimming stripped 8 bases from V and 0 bases from J, with 10 bases between. Germline loops: CDR1 MDHEN, CDR2 SYDVKM. Here the CDR3 reads CASWGALNTEAFF. In DNA form, the CDR3 reads TGTGCCAGCTGGGGGGCCCTGAACACTGAAGCTTTCTTT.

This clonotype was counted a few times. The chain couples TRBV3-1 to TRBJ1-2; D is undetermined. From germline, CDR1 is LGHDT and CDR2 YNNKEL (reference sequence). The CDR3 length is 13 residues. Trimming left V 5 bases short and J 1 base short, with 8 bases between. CDR3 residues: CASSGELNYGYTF. The CDR3 DNA follows: TGTGCCAGCAGCGGGGAGCTTAACTATGGCTACACCTTC.

For the CDR3, the DNA is TGCAGCGTTGAAGATAGGACTCGAGAGACCCAGTACTTC. It encodes CSVEDRTRETQYF. The V call is TRBV29-1, the J call TRBJ2-5, with a weak D call TRBD2 (5 bases). The CDR3 contains 13 residues. The V and J ends lost 0 bases and 4 bases respectively, with 9 bases between them. The germline gives CDR1 SQVTM, CDR2 ANQGSEA.

This clonotype was recorded a few times. This sequence joins TRBV3-1 and TRBJ2-2; tentatively, D is TRBD1 (7 bases). This CDR3 is 17 amino acids long. Trimming left V 0 bases short and J 5 bases short, with 16 bases between. CDR1 is LGHDT and CDR2 is YNNKEL in the germline V gene (reference sequence). The CDR3 spells CASSQDGGGLVTGELFF. The CDR3 region has the DNA TGTGCCAGCAGCCAAGATGGAGGGGGCCTAGTGACCGGGGAGCTGTTTTTT.

This clonotype was counted ten times or more. V usage is TRBV4-1 and J usage is TRBJ1-5; no clear D gene. The V end lost 4 bases, the J end lost 2 bases, and 3 bases lay between the germline ends. The CDR3 contains 12 residues. Per the germline V gene, CDR1 is MGHRA and CDR2 is YSYEKL. The CDR3 sequence is CASSLGNQPQHF. CDR3 coding DNA: TGCGCCAGCAGCCTAGGCAATCAGCCCCAGCATTTT.

This clonotype was counted only a few times. The chain is built from TRBV6-5 and TRBJ1-2, with D possibly matching TRBD1 (6 bases). The CDR3 spans 15 residues. Germline V lookup: CDR1 MNHEY, CDR2 SVGAGI. The V end was cut by 2 bases, the J end by 3 bases, with 13 bases between. This CDR3 is CASSYEGGPYYGYTF. As DNA, the CDR3 is TGTGCCAGCAGTTACGAAGGGGGACCTTACTATGGCTACACCTTC.

This clonotype was detected a few times. V is TRBV25-1 and J is TRBJ2-5; 7 bases line up with TRBD1. CDR3 length equals 15 residues. Germline assignment: CDR1 MGHDK and CDR2 SYGVNS. V shed 1 base, J shed 5 bases, and the junction held 7 bases outside the gene matches. DNA for the CDR3: TGTGCCAGCAGTGAATGGAACAGGGGTTGGGAGACCCAGTACTTC. Protein sequence: CASSEWNRGWETQYF.

The CDR3, as DNA: TGCGCCAGCAGTGAGTCGGCTAGCGGGAGCCATGAGCAGTTCTTC. The encoded protein is CASSESASGSHEQFF. The rearrangement uses TRBV10-2 and TRBJ2-1, with 10 bases fitting TRBD2. The germline CDR1 and CDR2 sequences are WSHSY and SAAADI. V shed 0 bases, J shed 8 bases, and the junction held 4 bases outside the gene matches. The CDR3 runs to 15 residues.

This clonotype was picked up many times. This sequence joins TRBV7-3 and TRBJ1-1; D is unclear. The CDR3 runs 13 residues. The germline V and J ends were trimmed by 2 bases and 3 bases, with 7 bases remaining between them. Germline-derived CDR1 and CDR2 are SGHTA and FQGTGA. This CDR3 reads CASSLQSDTEAFF. CDR3 sequence (DNA): TGTGCCAGCAGCTTACAATCGGACACTGAAGCTTTCTTT.

The sample holds many counts of this clonotype. The chain recombines TRBV7-2 with TRBJ2-7; 7 bases agree with TRBD2. This CDR3 region has 16 residues. CDR1 and CDR2 from the germline V gene are SGHTA and FQGNSA. After removal of 5 bases from V and 0 bases from J, the junction contained 10 bases not matched to a gene. The DNA for the CDR3 is TGTGCCAGCAGCCTGGTTAGCGGGCGTTTCTCCTACGAGCAGTACTTC. Translating gives CASSLVSGRFSYEQYF. The complete variable domain, with remaining parts taken from reference TRBV7-2 and TRBJ2-7, reads GAGVSQSPSNKVTEKGKDVELRCDPISGHTALYWYRQSLGQGLEFLIYFQGNSAPDKSGLPSDRFSAERTGGSVSTLTIQRTQQEDSAVYLCASSLVSGRFSYEQYFGPGTRLTVT.

This clonotype has ten or more counts. The chain employs TRBV28 and TRBJ2-2; 8 bases are a match to TRBD2. Germline V gene data show CDR1 as MDHEN and CDR2 as SYDVKM. This CDR3 is built from 17 residues. V shed 2 bases and J 4 bases; nucleotides not matched to a gene: 9. Here the CDR3 reads CASSLQYGRALTGELFF. CDR3 DNA sequence: TGTGCCAGCAGTTTACAGTACGGGAGGGCCCTCACCGGGGAGCTGTTTTTT.

The chain joins TRBV7-2 to TRBJ1-1; D gene unclear. Per the germline V gene, CDR1 is SGHTA and CDR2 is FQGNSA. The CDR3 consists of 16 residues. The germline V and J ends were trimmed by 0 bases and 1 base, with 12 bases remaining between them. This CDR3 reads CASSLAGSRGNTEAFF. The CDR3 DNA sequence: TGTGCCAGCAGCTTAGCAGGGAGCCGAGGGAACACTGAAGCTTTCTTT.

This chain joins TRBV9 and TRBJ1-1; unclear D gene. Between the trimmed V and J ends, which lost 0 bases and 6 bases, there was a span of 12 bases. The CDR3 spans 14 residues. Germline loops: CDR1 SGDLS, CDR2 YYNGEE. This chain's CDR3 is CASSVAMGGAEAFF. CDR3 DNA: TGTGCCAGCAGCGTAGCTATGGGAGGCGCTGAAGCTTTCTTT.

This clonotype was detected only a few times. This chain connects TRBV9 to TRBJ1-6, with 8 nucleotides matching TRBD1. Germline V lookup: CDR1 SGDLS, CDR2 YYNGEE. V was pared by 4 bases and J by 9 bases, with 12 bases of the junction left unmatched. This CDR3 contains 16 residues. DNA of the CDR3: TGTGCCAGCAGCTCGACTGGGACAGGCCCTGGTTCACCCCTCCACTTT. It codes for CASSSTGTGPGSPLHF.

This clonotype was counted at least ten times. The CDR3 coding sequence is TGCGCCAGCAGCTTGGCCGGGAGTCGTGAGACCCAGTACTTC. This sequence encodes CASSLAGSRETQYF. V gene TRBV5-1 combines with J gene TRBJ2-5, with D possibly TRBD2 on 6 matching bases. The CDR3 has 14 residues. V lost 0 bases and J lost 5, with 11 bases in between. Germline loops: CDR1 SGHRS, CDR2 YFSETQ.

This chain links TRBV7-2 with TRBJ2-6; D remains ambiguous. The CDR3 spans 17 residues. Germline CDR1 is SGHTA and CDR2 is FQGNSA. The germline V and J ends were trimmed by 3 bases and 1 base, with 13 bases remaining between them. The CDR3 nucleotides read TGTGCCAGCAGCTTCCGGGCCCCAGGTTCTGGGGCCAACGTCCTGACTTTC. As protein: CASSFRAPGSGANVLTF.

This rearrangement joins TRBV3-1 to TRBJ2-3, with a possible D match to TRBD2 (5 bases). Germline V gene lookup returns CDR1 LGHDT and CDR2 YNNKEL (reference sequence). V gave up 4 bases and J gave up 2 bases, with 13 bases separating them. The CDR3 runs to 15 residues. The CDR3 region has the DNA TGTGCCAGCAGCCCCCCCTCGGGATTCACAGATACGCAGTATTTT. Translated: CASSPPSGFTDTQYF.

The table lists this clonotype with many counts. This sequence joins TRBV12-3 or TRBV12-4 and TRBJ1-5; D gene ambiguous. This CDR3 is built from 12 residues. Trimming left V 3 bases short and J 7 bases short, with 7 bases between. The CDR3: CASSFSGQPQHF. The CDR3 nucleotides read TGTGCCAGCAGTTTTTCAGGCCAGCCCCAGCATTTT.

This clonotype appeared many times. V usage is TRBV20-1 and J usage is TRBJ2-7, with D perhaps assigned TRBD1 or TRBD2 (5 bases each). Trimming removed 0 bases at V and 3 bases at J, with 12 bases between. Germline lookup yields CDR1 DFQATT and CDR2 SNEGSKA (reference sequence). The CDR3 is 14 residues long. In DNA form, the CDR3 reads TGCAGTGCTAGAGATGTGGGACGGTTCTACGAGCAGTACGTC. Its translation is CSARDVGRFYEQYV.

This clonotype turned up a few times. This chain links TRBV12-3 or TRBV12-4 with TRBJ1-4; no reliable D call. The CDR3 is 14 residues long. V lost 3 bases, J lost 4 bases, and 9 bases lay in between. In nucleotides, the CDR3 is TGTGCCAGCAGTTTGAGGACGGGTAATGAAAAACTGTTTTTT. It is translated as CASSLRTGNEKLFF.

This clonotype was seen at least ten times. The chain combines TRBV9 with TRBJ2-1; D gene unclear. This CDR3 has 14 residues. Germline V CDR1 and CDR2: SGDLS, YYNGEE. Trimming removed 2 bases from V and 5 bases from J, with 11 bases in between. Here the CDR3 reads CASSVSPTNNEQFF. The CDR3 DNA sequence: TGTGCCAGCAGCGTGTCCCCCACTAACAATGAGCAGTTCTTC.

On this clonotype itself: A much larger clone sits a single nucleotide away, making a read error possible. The CDR3 nucleotides are TGTGCCGGCAGTACCTTCTACGAGCAGTACTTC. Translating gives CAGSTFYEQYF. The chain combines TRBV25-1 with TRBJ2-7, with D uncertain. The CDR3 runs 11 residues. Germline CDR1 and CDR2: MGHDK and SYGVNS.

The table lists this clonotype with many counts. This sequence joins TRBV4-3 and TRBJ1-1; D is ambiguous. The V end was cut by 4 bases, the J end by 7 bases, with 16 bases between. CDR1 is LGHNA and CDR2 is YSLEER in the germline V gene. The CDR3 runs to 14 residues. In DNA, the CDR3 is TGCGCCAGCAGCCCCGACGGGCAGTCGCGTGAAGCTTTCTTT. Encoded protein: CASSPDGQSREAFF.

This clonotype was detected only a few times. The genes are TRBV21-1 and TRBJ2-7; TRBD1, the D gene given by the table, was not confirmed from the DNA. TRBV21-1 is reported as a pseudogene. The CDR3 is 15 amino acids. CDR3 loop: CASSKTGTGAYEQYV. CDR3 DNA: TGTGCCAGCAGCAAAACCGGGACAGGGGCCTACGAGCAGTACGTC.

This clonotype was seen only a few times. V and J are TRBV19 and TRBJ2-1; 8 bases are shared with TRBD2. The CDR3 is made up of 14 amino acids. The ends lost 6 bases at V and 10 bases at J; junction bases unmatched: 11. CDR1 is LNHDA, CDR2 SQIVND, per germline (reference sequence). CDR3 DNA sequence: TGTGCCAGTAGAGTTATCCGGGAGGGAAGCGAGCAGTTCTTC. Translated: CASRVIREGSEQFF.

There are many counts of this clonotype. V is TRBV18 and J is TRBJ1-1; perhaps TRBD1 as D (5 bases). The CDR3 runs to 16 residues. CDR1 is KGHSH and CDR2 is LQKENI in the germline V gene. Trimming shortened V by 3 bases and J by 2 bases, and 16 bases separated the two germline ends. The CDR3 DNA reads as TGTGCCAGCTCACCCTTTCAGGGCGGGGATAACACTGAAGCTTTCTTT. This encodes CASSPFQGGDNTEAFF.

This clonotype was seen ten or more times. V and J are TRBV5-1 and TRBJ1-5; D gene uncertain. The CDR3 covers 14 residues. Trimming pared 6 bases from V and 4 bases from J, leaving 14 bases between. CDR1 and CDR2 (germline): SGHRS, YFSETQ. The CDR3 coding sequence is TGCGCCAGCAACTGGGCCTTACAGAATCAGCCCCAGCATTTT. Translation: CASNWALQNQPQHF.

This clonotype was seen a few times. This rearrangement joins TRBV20-1 to TRBJ2-5; 9 nucleotides match TRBD1. Trimming cost V 4 bases and J 4 bases; bases outside gene matches: 7. This CDR3 has 14 residues. Germline V CDR1 and CDR2: DFQATT, SNEGSKA (reference sequence). The CDR3 DNA reads TGCAGTGCTAAAAGACAGGGGGGTCTAGAGACCCAGTACTTC. Translating gives CSAKRQGGLETQYF.

This clonotype was observed a handful of times. The gene calls are TRBV7-9 and TRBJ1-3; D gene uncertain. The CDR3 is 17 amino acids. Trimming removed 4 bases at V and 7 bases at J, with 23 bases between. Germline CDR1 and CDR2: SEHNR and FQNEAQ (reference sequence). CDR3 sequence reads: CASSSEIGDRMPNTIYF. The CDR3 nucleotides read TGTGCCAGCAGCTCTGAGATCGGAGATCGGATGCCCAACACCATATATTTT.

This clonotype showed up many times. J is TRBJ2-7 and V is TRBV27; the match to TRBD1 covers 8 bases. V trimming: 5 bases; J trimming: 0 bases; junction bases outside the gene matches: 9. Germline V lookup: CDR1 MNHEY, CDR2 SMNVEV (reference sequence). This CDR3 is built from 16 residues. CDR3 DNA sequence: TGTGCCAGCAGTCCATGGGCAGGGGGCACCTCCTACGAGCAGTACTTC. Translated: CASSPWAGGTSYEQYF.

The chain combines TRBV7-8 with TRBJ2-7; 7 nucleotides match TRBD1. Per germline, CDR1 SGHVS and CDR2 FQNEAQ. This CDR3 region has 15 residues. The J segment lost 1 base and the V segment lost 5 bases, leaving 8 bases of the junction unmatched. The CDR3 nucleotides are TGTGCCAGCAGCCGCGGACAGGCGACGTCCTACGAGCAGTACGTC. This codes for CASSRGQATSYEQYV.